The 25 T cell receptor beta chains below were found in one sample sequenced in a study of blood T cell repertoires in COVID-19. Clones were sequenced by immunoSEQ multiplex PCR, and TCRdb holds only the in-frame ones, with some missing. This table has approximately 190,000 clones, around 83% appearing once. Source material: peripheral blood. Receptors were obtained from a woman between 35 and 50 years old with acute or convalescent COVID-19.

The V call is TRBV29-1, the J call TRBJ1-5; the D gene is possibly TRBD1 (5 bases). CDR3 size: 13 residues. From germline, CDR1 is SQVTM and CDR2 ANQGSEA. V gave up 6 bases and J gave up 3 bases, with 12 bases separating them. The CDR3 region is CSVGRGDNQPQHF. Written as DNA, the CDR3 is TGCAGCGTCGGCCGGGGGGACAATCAGCCCCAGCATTTT.

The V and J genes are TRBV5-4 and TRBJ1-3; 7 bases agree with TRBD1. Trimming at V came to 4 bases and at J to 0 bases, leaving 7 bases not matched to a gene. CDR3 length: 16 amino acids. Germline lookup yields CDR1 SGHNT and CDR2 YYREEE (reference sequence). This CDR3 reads CASSRDSFLSGNTIYF. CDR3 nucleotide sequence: TGTGCCAGCAGCAGGGACAGTTTCCTCTCTGGAAACACCATATATTTT.

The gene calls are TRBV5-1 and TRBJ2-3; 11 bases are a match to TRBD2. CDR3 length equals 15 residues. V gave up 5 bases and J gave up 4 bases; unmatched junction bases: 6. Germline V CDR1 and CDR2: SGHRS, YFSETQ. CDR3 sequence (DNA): TGCGCCAGCAGGAGGACTAGCGGGCCCCCAGATACGCAGTATTTT. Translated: CASRRTSGPPDTQYF.

CDR3 DNA: TGCAGCGTTGGCGGGACTAGTATAAATGAGCAGTTCTTC. As protein: CSVGGTSINEQFF. The chain recombines TRBV29-1 with TRBJ2-1; 8 bases align to TRBD2. The trim removed 4 bases at V and 7 bases at J, leaving 6 bases unmatched. This CDR3 has 13 residues. Per germline, CDR1 SQVTM and CDR2 ANQGSEA.

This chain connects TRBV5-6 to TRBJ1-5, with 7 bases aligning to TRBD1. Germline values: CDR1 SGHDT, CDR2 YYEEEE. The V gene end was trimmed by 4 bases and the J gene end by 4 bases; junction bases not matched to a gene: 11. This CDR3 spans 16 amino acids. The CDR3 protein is CASSLHRGNLNQPQHF. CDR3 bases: TGTGCCAGCAGCCTACACAGGGGTAATTTAAATCAGCCCCAGCATTTT. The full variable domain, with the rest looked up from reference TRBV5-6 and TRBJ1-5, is DAGVTQSPTHLIKTRGQQVTLRCSPKSGHDTVSWYQQALGQGPQFIFQYYEEEERQRGNFPDRFSGHQFPNYSSELNVNALLLGDSALYLCASSLHRGNLNQPQHFGDGTRLSIL.

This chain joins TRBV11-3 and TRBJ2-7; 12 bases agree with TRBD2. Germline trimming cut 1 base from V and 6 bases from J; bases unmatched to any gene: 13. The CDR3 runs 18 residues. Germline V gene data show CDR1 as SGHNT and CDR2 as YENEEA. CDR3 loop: CASSLAPLAGGRICEQYF. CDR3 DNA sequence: TGTGCCAGCAGCTTAGCGCCCCTAGCGGGAGGGCGAATCTGCGAGCAGTACTTC.

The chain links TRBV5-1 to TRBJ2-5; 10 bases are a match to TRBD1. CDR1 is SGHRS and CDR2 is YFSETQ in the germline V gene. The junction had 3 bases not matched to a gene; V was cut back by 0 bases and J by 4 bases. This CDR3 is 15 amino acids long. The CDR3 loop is CASSLGGQGSETQYF. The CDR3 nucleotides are TGCGCCAGCAGCTTGGGGGGACAGGGGTCAGAGACCCAGTACTTC.

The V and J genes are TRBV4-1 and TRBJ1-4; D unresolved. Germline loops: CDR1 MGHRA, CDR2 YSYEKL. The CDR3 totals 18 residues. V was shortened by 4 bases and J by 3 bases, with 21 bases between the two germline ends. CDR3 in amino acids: CASSPPGRESLANEKLFF. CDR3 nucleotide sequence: TGCGCCAGCAGCCCCCCCGGGAGGGAAAGTTTAGCTAATGAAAAACTGTTTTTT.

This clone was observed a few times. CDR3 sequence reads: CASRRDSSRTEAFF. The CDR3 DNA reads as TGTGCCAGCCGGAGGGACAGCTCGAGGACTGAAGCTTTCTTT. This chain joins TRBV6-4 and TRBJ1-1; 7 nucleotides agree with TRBD1. Trimming removed 8 bases from V and 5 bases from J; junction bases left unmatched: 11. The length of the CDR3 is 14 residues. CDR1 is MRHNA and CDR2 is SNTAGT in the germline V gene.

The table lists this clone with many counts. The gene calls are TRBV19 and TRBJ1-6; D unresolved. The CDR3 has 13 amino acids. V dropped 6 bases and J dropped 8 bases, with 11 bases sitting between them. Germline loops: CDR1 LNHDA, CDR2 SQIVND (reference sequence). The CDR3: CASRRAFDSPLHF. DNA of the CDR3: TGTGCCAGTAGGAGGGCCTTTGATTCACCCCTCCACTTT.

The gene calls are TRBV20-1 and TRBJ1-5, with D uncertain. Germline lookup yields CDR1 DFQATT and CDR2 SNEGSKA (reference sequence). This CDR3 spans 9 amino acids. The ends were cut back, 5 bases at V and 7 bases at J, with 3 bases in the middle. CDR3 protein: CSAGQPQHF. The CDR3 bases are TGCAGTGCTGGCCAGCCCCAGCATTTT.

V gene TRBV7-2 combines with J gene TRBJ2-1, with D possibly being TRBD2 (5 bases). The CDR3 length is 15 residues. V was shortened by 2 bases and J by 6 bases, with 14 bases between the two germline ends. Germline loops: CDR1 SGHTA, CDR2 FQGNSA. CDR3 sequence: CASSLKPGLLNEQFF. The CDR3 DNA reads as TGTGCCAGCAGCTTAAAACCCGGACTTCTCAATGAGCAGTTCTTC.

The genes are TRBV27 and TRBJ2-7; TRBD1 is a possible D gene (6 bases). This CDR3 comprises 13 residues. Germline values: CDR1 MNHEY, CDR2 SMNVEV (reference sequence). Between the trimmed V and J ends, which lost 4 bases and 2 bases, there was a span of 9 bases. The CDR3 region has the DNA TGTGCCAGCAGTTATGGGGGCCCCTACGAGCAGTACTTC. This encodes CASSYGGPYEQYF.

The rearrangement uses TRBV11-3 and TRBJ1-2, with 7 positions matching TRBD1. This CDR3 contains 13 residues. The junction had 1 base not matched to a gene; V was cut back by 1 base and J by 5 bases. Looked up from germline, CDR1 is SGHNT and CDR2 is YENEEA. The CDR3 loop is CASSLAQGYGYTF. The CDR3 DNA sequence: TGTGCCAGCAGCTTAGCACAGGGGTATGGCTACACCTTC.

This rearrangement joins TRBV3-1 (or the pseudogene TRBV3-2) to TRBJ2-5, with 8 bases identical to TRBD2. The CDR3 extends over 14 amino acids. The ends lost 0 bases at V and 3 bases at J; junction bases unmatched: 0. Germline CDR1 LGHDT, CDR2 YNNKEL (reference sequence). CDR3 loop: CASSQDSGKETQYF. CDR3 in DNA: TGTGCCAGCAGCCAAGATAGCGGGAAAGAGACCCAGTACTTC.

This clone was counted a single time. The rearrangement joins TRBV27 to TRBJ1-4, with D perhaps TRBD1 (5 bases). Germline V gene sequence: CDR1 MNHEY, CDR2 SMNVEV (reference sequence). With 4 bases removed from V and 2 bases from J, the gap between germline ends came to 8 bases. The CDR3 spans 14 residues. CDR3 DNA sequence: TGTGCCAGCAGTTCTTGGGGCACTAATGAAAAACTGTTTTTT. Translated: CASSSWGTNEKLFF.

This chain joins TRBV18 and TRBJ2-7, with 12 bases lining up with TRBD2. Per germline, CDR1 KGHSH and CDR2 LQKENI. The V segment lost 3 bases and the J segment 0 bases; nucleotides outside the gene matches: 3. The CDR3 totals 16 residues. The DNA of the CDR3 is TGTGCCAGCTCACCGCTAGCGGGAGGGAGCTCCTACGAGCAGTACTTC. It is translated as CASSPLAGGSSYEQYF.

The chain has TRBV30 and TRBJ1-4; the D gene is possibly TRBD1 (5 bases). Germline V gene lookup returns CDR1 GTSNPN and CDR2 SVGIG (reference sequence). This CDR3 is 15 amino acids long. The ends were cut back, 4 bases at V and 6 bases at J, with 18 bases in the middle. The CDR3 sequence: CAWKFGRVEHEKLFF. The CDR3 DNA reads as TGTGCCTGGAAATTCGGCAGGGTGGAACATGAAAAACTGTTTTTT.

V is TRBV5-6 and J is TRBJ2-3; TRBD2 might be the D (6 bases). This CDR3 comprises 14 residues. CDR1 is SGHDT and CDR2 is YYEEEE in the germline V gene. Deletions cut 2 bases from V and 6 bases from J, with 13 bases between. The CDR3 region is CASSLGRGGDTQYF. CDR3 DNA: TGTGCCAGCAGCTTAGGGCGGGGTGGGGATACGCAGTATTTT.

The CDR3, as DNA: TGTGCCATCAGTGGGACAGGGTTTGCCACTGAAGCTTTCTTT. Protein product: CAISGTGFATEAFF. This sequence joins TRBV10-3 and TRBJ1-1; 8 positions match TRBD1. Germline CDR1 ENHRY, CDR2 SYGVKD. V was pared by 4 bases and J by 4 bases, with 5 bases of the junction left unmatched. The CDR3 spans 14 residues.

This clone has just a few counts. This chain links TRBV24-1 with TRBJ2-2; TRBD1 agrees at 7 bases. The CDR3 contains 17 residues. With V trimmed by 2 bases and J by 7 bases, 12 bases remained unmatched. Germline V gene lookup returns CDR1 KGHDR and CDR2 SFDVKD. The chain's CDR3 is CATSDSPKTGRIGELFF. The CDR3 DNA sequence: TGTGCCACCAGTGATTCGCCCAAGACAGGGCGGATCGGGGAGCTGTTTTTT.

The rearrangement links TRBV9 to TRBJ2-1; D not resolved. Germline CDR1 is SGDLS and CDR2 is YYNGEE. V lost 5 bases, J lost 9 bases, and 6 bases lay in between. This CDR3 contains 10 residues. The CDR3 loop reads CASSPTEQFF. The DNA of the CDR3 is TGTGCCAGCAGTCCTACTGAGCAGTTCTTC.

The CDR3 nucleotides read TGTGCCACAGAACAGGGCTACGAGCAGTACTTC. As protein: CATEQGYEQYF. The chain carries TRBV28 and TRBJ2-7; TRBD1 might be the D (6 bases). The CDR3 is 11 residues long. Germline CDR1 and CDR2: MDHEN and SYDVKM. The V end lost 10 bases, the J end lost 3 bases, and 10 bases lay between the germline ends.

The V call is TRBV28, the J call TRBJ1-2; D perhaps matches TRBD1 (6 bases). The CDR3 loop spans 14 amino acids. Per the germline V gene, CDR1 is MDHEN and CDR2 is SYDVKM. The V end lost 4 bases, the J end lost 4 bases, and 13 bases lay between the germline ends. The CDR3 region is CASSWSLGAYGYTF. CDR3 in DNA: TGTGCCAGCAGTTGGTCGTTGGGGGCCTATGGCTACACCTTC.

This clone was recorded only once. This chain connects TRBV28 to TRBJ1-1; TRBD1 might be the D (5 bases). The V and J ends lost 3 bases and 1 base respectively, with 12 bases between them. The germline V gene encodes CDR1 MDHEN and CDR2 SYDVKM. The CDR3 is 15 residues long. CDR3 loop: CASSLADRPNTEAFF. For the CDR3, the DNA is TGTGCCAGCAGTTTGGCCGACAGACCGAACACTGAAGCTTTCTTT.